The clone carrying this T cell receptor beta chain was recorded a few times. The entry originates in a study of cytomegalovirus exposure and HLA in healthy donors. V dropped 5 bases and J dropped 2 bases, with 19 bases sitting between them. The germline gives CDR1 MNHEY, CDR2 SMNVEV (reference sequence). This CDR3 has 16 amino acids. It was with 60 Vbeta and 13 Jbeta primers that the PCR ran. This table comes from immunoSEQ multiplex PCR, and its TCRdb copy is limited to in-frame clones, with some not included. The repertoire holds 64,000 or so clones, with around three quarters as singletons. The sample comprised PBMCs. V gene TRBV27 combines with J gene TRBJ2-7; the D gene is possibly TRBD1 (5 bases). This TCR derives from a woman between 50 and 59 years old in good health and CMV-seropositive. Here the CDR3 DNA reads TGTGCCAGCAGTCCGACCCTCCGGACAAGTCCCTACGAGCAGTACTTC. The encoded protein is CASSPTLRTSPYEQYF.